The 25 T cell receptor beta chains given below trace back to one sample, sequenced in a study of blood T cells in healthy people across ages. Primed by a sample-barcoded 5' primer and a J-beta primer mix, a second PCR proceeded for 7 to 11 cycles. Each CDR3 protein is one row after TCRdb ran MiXCR on the 5' RACE reads. The table shows about 1.5 million distinct CDR3 sequences, with 42% occurring only once. Sequenced input: blood. These TCRs come from a woman under 30 in good health.

The chain links TRBV20-1 to TRBJ2-1, with 12 bases matching TRBD2. The CDR3 loop spans 13 amino acids. V was pared by 6 bases and J by 9 bases, with 6 bases of the junction left unmatched. Germline V gene lookup returns CDR1 DFQATT and CDR2 SNEGSKA (reference sequence). The CDR3 region has the DNA TGCAGTGCCTGGACTAGCGGGACGGGTGAGCAGTTCTTC. Protein: CSAWTSGTGEQFF.

This chain uses TRBV12-3 or TRBV12-4 with TRBJ2-1; D is ambiguous. With 5 bases removed from V and 0 bases from J, the gap between germline ends came to 11 bases. CDR3 length: 15 residues. The CDR3 DNA reads as TGTGCCAGCAGTCGCGACTGGAGCTCCTACAATGAGCAGTTCTTC. Its translation: CASSRDWSSYNEQFF.

This clonotype was recorded a few times. The V and J genes are TRBV20-1 and TRBJ2-7; TRBD1 matches 9 bases. After removal of 2 bases from V and 9 bases from J, the junction contained 5 bases not matched to a gene. Germline-derived CDR1 and CDR2 are DFQATT and SNEGSKA (reference sequence). This CDR3 is built from 12 residues. The CDR3 loop is CSARPQGAVQYF. CDR3 sequence (DNA): TGCAGTGCTAGACCACAGGGGGCGGTGCAGTACTTC.

This clonotype was counted many times. This chain connects TRBV20-1 to TRBJ2-1; TRBD1 matches 8 bases. Germline loops: CDR1 DFQATT, CDR2 SNEGSKA (reference sequence). V was pared by 3 bases and J by 3 bases, with 7 bases of the junction left unmatched. This CDR3 comprises 15 residues. CDR3 bases: TGCAGTGCTAGCAGGACGGACAGGGTCTACAATGAGCAGTTCTTC. This sequence encodes CSASRTDRVYNEQFF.

This clonotype was counted a few times. This chain links TRBV20-1 with TRBJ2-3, with 10 bases matching TRBD1. Germline V gene lookup returns CDR1 DFQATT and CDR2 SNEGSKA (reference sequence). V lost 6 bases and J lost 4; bases outside the gene matches: 4. The CDR3 totals 13 residues. Here the CDR3 DNA reads TGCAGTGCAGGGACAGGGGCGGCAGATACGCAGTATTTT. Its protein product is CSAGTGAADTQYF.

CDR3 region: CASSLGQALNYGYTF. The CDR3 DNA reads as TGTGCCAGCAGCTTAGGTCAGGCGCTCAACTATGGCTACACCTTC. This sequence joins TRBV11-2 and TRBJ1-2; D is ambiguous. Per the germline V gene, CDR1 is SGHAT and CDR2 is FQNNGV. This CDR3 has 15 residues. Trimming took off 1 base at V and 2 bases at J, with 11 bases between the two ends.

V gene TRBV6-6 combines with J gene TRBJ2-7; 10 bases fit TRBD2. The CDR3 covers 14 residues. CDR1 and CDR2 from the germline V gene are MNHNY and SVGAGI (reference sequence). Trimming at V came to 7 bases and at J to 1 base, leaving 4 bases not matched to a gene. CDR3 sequence: CASNSGGSSYEQYF. The CDR3 nucleotides are TGTGCCAGCAATAGCGGGGGGTCTTCCTACGAGCAGTACTTC.

This clonotype was seen only once. This chain uses TRBV14 with TRBJ1-6; D is undetermined. The V gene's germline CDR1 is SGHDN and CDR2 FVKESK. V was trimmed by 0 bases and J by 0 bases, leaving 18 bases between them. The length of the CDR3 is 20 residues. The CDR3 protein is CASSQDPKTPGVSYNSPLHF. Here the CDR3 DNA reads TGTGCCAGCAGCCAAGATCCTAAAACGCCTGGTGTCTCCTATAATTCACCCCTCCACTTT.

The sample holds a few counts of this clonotype. The rearrangement joins TRBV7-2 to TRBJ2-1, with D perhaps TRBD1 (5 bases). CDR3 length equals 15 residues. V was pared by 5 bases and J by 2 bases, with 13 bases between. Germline V gene sequence: CDR1 SGHTA, CDR2 FQGNSA. The CDR3 nucleotides read TGTGCCAGCAGCCCTCTGACAGTGCCCTACAATGAGCAGTTCTTC. Translated: CASSPLTVPYNEQFF.

The chain combines TRBV4-1 with TRBJ1-2; a possible D gene is TRBD1 (5 bases). Between the trimmed V and J ends, which lost 0 bases and 3 bases, there was a span of 11 bases. CDR1 and CDR2 from the germline V gene are MGHRA and YSYEKL. This CDR3 has 15 residues. CDR3 region: CASSQDHGGDYGYTF. The CDR3 DNA is TGCGCCAGCAGCCAAGATCACGGGGGTGACTATGGCTACACCTTC.

This clonotype was seen more than once but under ten times. This chain joins TRBV4-2 and TRBJ2-1, with no clear D. The germline CDR1 and CDR2 sequences are LGHNA and YNFKEQ. Trimming removed 3 bases at V and 8 bases at J, with 8 bases between. The CDR3 totals 12 residues. The CDR3 DNA reads as TGTGCCAGCAGCCACAGCGAGGATGAGCAGTTCTTC. As protein: CASSHSEDEQFF.

This chain links TRBV20-1 with TRBJ1-1; 11 positions match TRBD1. Germline trimming cut 3 bases from V and 9 bases from J; bases unmatched to any gene: 3. CDR1 is DFQATT, CDR2 SNEGSKA, per germline (reference sequence). This CDR3 has 12 residues. The CDR3 sequence: CSASPDRGQAFF. CDR3 DNA: TGCAGTGCTAGTCCGGACAGGGGGCAAGCTTTCTTT.

The chain recombines TRBV10-3 with TRBJ1-1; TRBD1 matches 7 bases. The CDR3 runs 14 residues. The germline CDR1 and CDR2 sequences are ENHRY and SYGVKD. Losses at the gene ends were 8 bases for V and 2 bases for J; bases not matched to a gene: 8. Here the CDR3 reads CAIGSTGINTEAFF. The CDR3 region has the DNA TGTGCCATCGGATCGACAGGGATCAACACTGAAGCTTTCTTT.

This clonotype was counted between two and nine times. Compared with germline, one end of the junction differs, possibly owing to a read error. This chain joins TRBV12-3 or TRBV12-4 and TRBJ2-3, with D perhaps assigned TRBD1 or TRBD2 (6 bases each). CDR3 length equals 15 residues. The CDR3, as DNA: TGTGCCAGCAGGGGGGACAAAACTAGCACAGATGCGCAGTATTTT. Amino acid sequence: CASRGDKTSTDAQYF.

This chain joins TRBV20-1 and TRBJ2-7; TRBD2 might be the D (5 bases). The end of the DNA aligns better with TRBJ2-5, so the J call may be wrong. Looked up from germline, CDR1 is DFQATT and CDR2 is SNEGSKA (reference sequence). The CDR3 sequence is 13 residues long. DNA for the CDR3: TGCAGTGCGAGGACTCTCCGTTCGGAGACCCAGTACTTC. Translation: CSARTLRSETQYF.

The V call is TRBV11-1, the J call TRBJ2-1; 11 nucleotides align to TRBD2. Germline CDR1 SGHAT, CDR2 FQDESV (reference sequence). The CDR3 extends over 16 amino acids. The V gene end was trimmed by 5 bases and the J gene end by 5 bases; junction bases not matched to a gene: 8. CDR3 region: CASSRAGTSGHNEQFF. The CDR3 DNA reads TGTGCCAGCAGCCGTGCCGGGACTAGCGGACACAATGAGCAGTTCTTC. The full variable domain, with the rest looked up from reference TRBV11-1 and TRBJ2-1, is EAEVAQSPRYKITEKSQAVAFWCDPISGHATLYWYRQILGQGPELLVQFQDESVVDDSQLPKDRFSAERLKGVDSTLKIQPAELGDSAMYLCASSRAGTSGHNEQFFGPGTRLTVL.

This chain uses TRBV6-2 or TRBV6-3 with TRBJ2-1, with 11 bases lining up with TRBD2. The CDR3 is made up of 16 amino acids. The junction had 10 bases not matched to a gene; V was cut back by 6 bases and J by 6 bases. Germline CDR1 and CDR2: MNHEY and SVGEGT. The CDR3 reads CASSYQTSGVFNEQFF. In nucleotides, the CDR3 is TGTGCCAGCAGCTACCAGACTAGCGGGGTTTTCAATGAGCAGTTCTTC.

The chain links TRBV7-3 to TRBJ1-1; 7 nucleotides line up with TRBD1. The CDR3 extends over 13 amino acids. J gave up 0 bases and V 10 bases, and 5 bases lay outside the gene matches. The germline CDR1 and CDR2 sequences are SGHTA and FQGTGA. The CDR3 sequence: CATRQGLNTEAFF. The DNA for the CDR3 is TGTGCCACCAGACAGGGTCTGAACACTGAAGCTTTCTTT.

This sequence joins TRBV12-3 or TRBV12-4 and TRBJ2-7; 9 bases line up with TRBD1. The J segment lost 7 bases and the V segment lost 6 bases, leaving 7 bases of the junction unmatched. The CDR3 covers 13 residues. CDR3 region: CASSGTGYNEQYF. CDR3 bases: TGTGCCAGCAGCGGGACAGGGTACAATGAGCAGTACTTC.

The chain couples TRBV29-1 to TRBJ2-7, with a tentative D call TRBD2 (5 bases). The CDR3 has 11 residues. V lost 5 bases, J lost 4 bases, and 9 bases lay in between. Germline V lookup: CDR1 SQVTM, CDR2 ANQGSEA. The CDR3 is CSVHRRYEQYF. For the CDR3, the DNA is TGCAGCGTTCATCGGAGGTACGAGCAGTACTTC.

On this clonotype itself: Relative to the germline gene, one junction end is altered; a read error may explain this. The rearrangement uses TRBV29-1 and TRBJ2-5; the match to TRBD1 covers 7 bases. The end of the DNA is better explained by TRBJ2-7, so the J call may be wrong. The germline CDR1 and CDR2 sequences are SQVTM and ANQGSEA. The CDR3 covers 12 residues. CDR3 region: CSGEVTGNEQYF. The CDR3 bases are TGCAGCGGTGAAGTGACAGGGAACGAGCAGTACTTC.

This clonotype came up a few times. The V and J genes are TRBV27 and TRBJ2-7; 7 nucleotides line up with TRBD2. V lost 5 bases, J lost 2 bases, and 6 bases stayed unmatched. Germline V CDR1 and CDR2: MNHEY, SMNVEV (reference sequence). The CDR3 extends over 14 amino acids. The CDR3 region is CASSGAGRPYEQYF. CDR3 DNA: TGTGCCAGCAGTGGAGCGGGGCGCCCCTACGAGCAGTACTTC.

This clonotype was detected only a few times. The chain couples TRBV7-9 to TRBJ2-4; possibly TRBD1 for D (7 bases). The V gene lost 2 bases and the J gene lost 3 bases, with 8 bases spanning the gap. CDR3 size: 14 residues. In germline, CDR1 is SEHNR, CDR2 FQNEAQ (reference sequence). This CDR3 is CASSLQGGKNIQYF. CDR3 coding DNA: TGTGCCAGCAGCTTACAGGGGGGCAAAAACATTCAGTACTTC.

The J gene is TRBJ1-5, the V gene TRBV12-5, with a weak D call TRBD1 (6 bases). V gave up 0 bases and J gave up 4 bases, with 13 bases separating them. This CDR3 is 16 amino acids long. Germline V gives CDR1 LGHNT, CDR2 FRNRAP. The CDR3 loop reads CASGLVVGQLNQPQHF. Written as DNA, the CDR3 is TGTGCTAGTGGTTTGGTAGTCGGACAGCTTAATCAGCCCCAGCATTTT.

The V call is TRBV21-1, the J call TRBJ2-4; TRBD1, the table's D call, was not compared with the DNA. TRBV21-1 represents a pseudogene. This CDR3 is built from 12 residues. CDR3 sequence reads: CASTKYSREQYF. The CDR3 DNA is TGTGCCAGCACGAAGTACAGCCGGGAGCAGTACTTC.